This entry describes one TCR beta chain. Its binding antigen is unknown. Base qualities are not recorded, but no much larger clone differs from it by a single base. TCRB CDR3 regions were amplified from approximately 2 ug genomic DNA, or all available DNA if less, using the immunoSEQ assay. For multiplex PCR, 60 forward primers for TCR V beta segments and 13 reverse primers for J beta segments were used. Synthetic control templates were spiked into each sample at limiting dilution to estimate reads per starting template. Sequencing produced 87 bp reads on the Illumina HiSeq System. The paper's processing steps were these. PCR and sequencing errors were removed by a nearest neighbor algorithm that merged closely related sequences. TCR overlap was measured as the percentage of unique tumor TCR beta sequences that were also present in the peripheral blood of the same patient. The immuneACCESS repertoire file appears here via TCRdb, limited to in-frame rearrangements. These files lack a portion of the clones; in checked studies, under half of the deficit traces to unresolved V genes, and the cause of the others is not known. The V and J calls and the clone size are those of that table, but D and trimming were determined from the DNA. The sample records more than 60,000 clones, 75% to 85% of which are singletons. 9.2% of the sample rests with the top ten.

These data come from a study of glioma-infiltrating T cells after dendritic cell vaccination (dated by TCRdb to 2016 to 2017). In terms of the full investigation: The cohort comprised roughly 15 glioblastoma patients from Phase I and II dendritic cell vaccination trials, 9 newly diagnosed and 6 with recurrent disease. Patients received autologous tumor lysate-pulsed dendritic cell vaccination between about 2003 and 2013. The vaccine consisted of monocyte-derived dendritic cells cultured less than 9 days with IL-4 and GM-CSF, then pulsed overnight with autologous tumor lysate. Three intradermal dendritic cell vaccine injections were administered to patients at biweekly intervals in the arm below the axilla. In glioblastoma patients vaccinated with dendritic cells, deep sequencing of TCR beta CDR3 regions served to measure the amount of tumor-infiltrating lymphocytes and to compare repertoires between tumor and blood. Survival after dendritic cell vaccination was correlated with TCR sequencing metrics, including TIL content and tumor-blood repertoire overlap.

Sequences SGHRS (CDR1) and YFSETQ (CDR2) are obtained from the germline V gene. Its CDR3 holds 14 amino acids, cysteine through phenylalanine. Of the read, only the CDR3 DNA is kept; its 42 bases are in frame from base 1. Relative to germline, V is missing 7 bases and J is missing 5 bases, with 9 bases of the junction outside any gene match. Patients were selected for having adequate residual fresh-frozen tumor tissue and more than two years of available survival data. Although molecular status otherwise differed among the glioblastoma patients, no patient had an isocitrate dehydrogenase mutation. PBMC collection took place before vaccination, two weeks after the third vaccination, and at tumor progression if progression occurred. Genomic DNA was extracted with the Qiagen DNeasy Blood extraction Kit. Overall results and qualifications from the work: The cohort was small and heterogeneous, and full blood and tumor sets were available for few patients, with initial-recurrent tumor pairs available for even fewer patients. TCR clonality showed no direct relationship with survival, which suggests that a diverse polyclonal response may matter. The three-group TCR overlap response model was characterized as speculative, and prospective validation of the model was stated to be required. Higher estimated pretreatment TIL content predicted longer time to progression and overall survival after dendritic cell vaccination.

The rearrangement combines TRBV5-1 with TRBJ1-2; the central 9 bases match TRBD1. The source is a human donor with glioblastoma. This sample comprised blood, obtained before dendritic cell vaccination. The DNA is as follows: TGCGCCAGCTACCCCGGGACAGGGTTGTATGGCTACACCTTC. This gives the protein CASYPGTGLYGYTF.